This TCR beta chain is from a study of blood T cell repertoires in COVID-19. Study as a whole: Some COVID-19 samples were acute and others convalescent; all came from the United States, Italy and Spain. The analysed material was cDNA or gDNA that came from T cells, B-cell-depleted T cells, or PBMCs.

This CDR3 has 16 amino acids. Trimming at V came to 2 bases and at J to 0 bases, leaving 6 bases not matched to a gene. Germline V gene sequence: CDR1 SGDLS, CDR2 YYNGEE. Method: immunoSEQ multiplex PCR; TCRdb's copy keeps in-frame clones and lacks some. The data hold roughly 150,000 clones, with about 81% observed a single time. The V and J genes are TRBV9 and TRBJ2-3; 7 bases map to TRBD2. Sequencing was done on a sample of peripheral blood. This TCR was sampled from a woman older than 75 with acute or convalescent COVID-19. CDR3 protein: CASSVRSSGSTDTQYF. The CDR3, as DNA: TGTGCCAGCAGCGTCCGCTCTAGCGGTAGCACAGATACGCAGTATTTT. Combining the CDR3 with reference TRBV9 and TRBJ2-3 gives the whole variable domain DSGVTQTPKHLITATGQRVTLRCSPRSGDLSVYWYQQSLDQGLQFLIQYYNGEERAKGNILERFSAQQFPDLHSELNLSSLELGDSALYFCASSVRSSGSTDTQYFGPGTRLTVL.